Listed here is a single TCR beta chain. Its antigen specificity is not known. No base quality information exists; no much larger clone differs at one position. This specimen comes from a study of blood T cell repertoires in COVID-19 (dated by TCRdb to between 2020 and 2021). For context, the study as a whole: Samples covering the acute and convalescent phases of COVID-19 were provided by collaborators in the United States, Italy and Spain. The material from the prospective study consisted of cDNA or gDNA derived from T cells, B-cell-depleted T cells, or PBMCs. The dataset comprised deeply sampled blood TCRbeta repertoires from subjects exposed to, actively infected with, or recovered from COVID-19. The repertoires were released in a freely available public database intended as a resource for research on the immune response to SARS-CoV-2. Samples came from the ongoing ImmuneRACE study (first 160 participants) plus 1,254 subjects from 6 global collaborators. A de-identified subject ID, COVID-19 status, age in years and sex were almost always included in the sample metadata. Where HLA class I and class II types were available, the types were taken from metadata supplied by the sample provider, not from assay-based typing.

The CDR3 runs 16 residues from the cysteine to the phenylalanine. Only the CDR3 part of the read is kept: 48 bases, read in frame from the first base. CDR1 and CDR2 are read off the germline V gene as SGHTA and FQGNSA. For this chain, trimming is 5 bases at the V end and 5 bases at the J end, and the number of junction bases without a gene match is 14. TCRbeta CDR3 regions were amplified from genomic DNA by means of the immunoSEQ Assay, a bias-controlled multiplex PCR. On the study's bioinformatics: Within the assay, amplification of reference gene primers was used to estimate how many nucleated cells each sample contained. To quantify the absolute abundance of each unique TCRbeta CDR3 rearrangement, sequence reads were collapsed and filtered. For each sample, productive Simpson clonality was calculated as the square root of Simpson's diversity index across productive rearrangements. Here the immuneACCESS table is served through TCRdb, limited to in-frame sequences with V and J called. Missing clones are a known gap in these copies; in checked studies unresolved V genes cover under half, and the rest lacks a known reason. V, J and clone size reflect that table, while D and trimming were determined from the DNA. Counted in this sample were about 82,000 clones; approximately 80% of them appeared once. Around 12% of the sample goes to the ten largest clones.

General conclusions and limits of the study: The amount of clinical and demographic metadata varied by source and participant and was provided uncurated.

Collaborating institutions collected whole blood in K2EDTA tubes following their own protocols. For TCRbeta analysis, collaborators shipped samples in one of three forms: frozen whole blood, isolated PBMCs, or DNA extracted from either of those sample types. The chain uses TRBV7-2 and TRBJ2-7; TRBD1 lines up with 8 middle nucleotides. The specimen was peripheral blood. The origin of this receptor is a woman between 35 and 50 years old with active or convalescent COVID-19. CDR3 region: CASSPAPTGVWHEQYF. The sequence in DNA is TGTGCCAGCAGCCCCGCCCCGACAGGGGTATGGCACGAGCAGTACTTC.